These 28 T cell receptor beta chains came from one sample sequenced in a study of T cell responses to AZD1222 COVID-19 vaccine. Generated by immunoSEQ multiplex PCR, the TCRdb table keeps only in-frame clones and is missing some. Of approximately 84,000 clones listed, about 89% are singletons. The sequences come from peripheral blood, collected on day 0 of AZD1222 vaccination. All receptors come from an adult in good health.

The chain carries TRBV15 and TRBJ1-1; D not certain. Deletions cut 0 bases from V and 7 bases from J, with 6 bases between. The CDR3 has 12 amino acids. Germline values: CDR1 LNHNV, CDR2 YYDKDF (reference sequence). For the CDR3, the DNA is TGTGCCACCAGCAGAGACGCGAATGAAGCTTTCTTT. Translated: CATSRDANEAFF.

V gene TRBV5-5 combines with J gene TRBJ1-4; TRBD1 might be the D (6 bases). The CDR3 runs to 14 residues. The V end lost 0 bases, the J end lost 12 bases, and 15 bases lay between the germline ends. CDR1 is SGHKS and CDR2 is YYEKEE in the germline V gene (reference sequence). The CDR3 sequence is CASSLDREGRELFF. CDR3 nucleotide sequence: TGTGCCAGCAGCTTGGACAGGGAGGGACGGGAACTGTTTTTT.

This chain uses TRBV15 with TRBJ1-2, with a tentative D call TRBD1 (6 bases). V was shortened by 6 bases and J by 3 bases, with 14 bases between the two germline ends. This CDR3 is 14 amino acids long. CDR1 and CDR2 (germline): LNHNV, YYDKDF (reference sequence). As DNA, the CDR3 is TGTGCCACCAGACCCTCCGGGACATACTATGGCTACACCTTC. As protein: CATRPSGTYYGYTF.

The rearrangement uses TRBV7-2 and TRBJ2-1; D tentatively fits TRBD1 or TRBD2 (5 bases each). The V end lost 6 bases, the J end lost 5 bases, and 14 bases lay between the germline ends. This CDR3 spans 14 amino acids. Germline V gene sequence: CDR1 SGHTA, CDR2 FQGNSA. The CDR3 region has the DNA TGTGCCAGCAGACGGGGCCTCCGAGACAATGAGCAGTTCTTC. It specifies CASRRGLRDNEQFF.

The chain uses TRBV5-5 and TRBJ1-2; tentative D call: TRBD1 (5 bases). Germline V lookup: CDR1 SGHKS, CDR2 YYEKEE (reference sequence). The ends were cut back, 3 bases at V and 4 bases at J, with 7 bases in the middle. This CDR3 region has 12 residues. This CDR3 reads CASSSGGYGYTF. CDR3 coding DNA: TGTGCCAGCAGCTCGGGGGGCTATGGCTACACCTTC.

Comments on this clone: The same CDR3 also results from other DNA sequences found in this sample. The chain employs TRBV6-4 and TRBJ2-3, with 10 bases aligning to TRBD2. CDR3 length: 15 residues. Germline loops: CDR1 MRHNA, CDR2 SNTAGT. V lost 4 bases and J lost 3; bases outside the gene matches: 4. The CDR3 protein is CASSASGGATDTQYF. The CDR3 nucleotides read TGTGCCAGCAGTGCGAGCGGGGGGGCGACAGATACGCAGTATTTT.

The genes are TRBV5-1 and TRBJ1-2, with D unresolved. In germline, CDR1 is SGHRS, CDR2 YFSETQ. Trimming pared 5 bases from V and 0 bases from J, leaving 23 bases between. This CDR3 spans 18 amino acids. This CDR3 reads CASRSGPSNSRTNYGYTF. CDR3 coding DNA: TGCGCCAGCAGGTCAGGACCGTCGAACTCCAGAACTAACTATGGCTACACCTTC.

This rearrangement joins TRBV2 to TRBJ2-1; D gene ambiguous. The CDR3 runs 12 residues. V shed 9 bases and J shed 1 base, with 7 bases lying between them. Germline-derived CDR1 and CDR2 are SNHLY and FYNNEI. CDR3 sequence reads: CARVGSYNEQFF. The CDR3 DNA reads TGTGCCAGAGTAGGGTCCTACAATGAGCAGTTCTTC.

V usage is TRBV19 and J usage is TRBJ1-2; a possible D gene is TRBD1 (6 bases). The CDR3 consists of 13 residues. CDR1 is LNHDA and CDR2 is SQIVND in the germline V gene (reference sequence). The V end was cut by 5 bases, the J end by 4 bases, with 11 bases between. For the CDR3, the DNA is TGTGCCAGTAGTCCCCGGACAGTCTATGGCTACACCTTC. Encoded protein: CASSPRTVYGYTF.

J is TRBJ1-2 and V is TRBV5-4, with 8 bases identical to TRBD1. Germline loops: CDR1 SGHNT, CDR2 YYREEE (reference sequence). This CDR3 spans 14 amino acids. J was trimmed by 5 bases and V by 3 bases; bases with no gene match: 6. As DNA, the CDR3 is TGTGCCAGCAGCTCCAAGGACAGGGAATATGGCTACACCTTC. Translating it yields CASSSKDREYGYTF.

V is TRBV19 and J is TRBJ1-2; TRBD1 matches 7 bases. The CDR3 spans 13 residues. Per germline, CDR1 LNHDA and CDR2 SQIVND (reference sequence). The V segment lost 6 bases and the J segment 8 bases; nucleotides outside the gene matches: 9. The CDR3 nucleotides are TGTGCCAGTAGCCTCCCAACAGGGGAGGGCTACACCTTC. This gives the protein CASSLPTGEGYTF.

The V and J genes are TRBV19 and TRBJ1-5, with D possibly being TRBD1 (6 bases). Trimming took off 1 base at V and 4 bases at J, with 17 bases between the two ends. CDR1 and CDR2 from the germline V gene are LNHDA and SQIVND (reference sequence). The CDR3 consists of 17 residues. The CDR3 DNA sequence: TGTGCCAGTAGTATAGTTGCTTCCCAGGGGTTGAATCAGCCCCAGCATTTT. Translated: CASSIVASQGLNQPQHF. Together with reference TRBV19 and TRBJ1-5, the CDR3 gives the full variable domain: DGGITQSPKYLFRKEGQNVTLSCEQNLNHDAMYWYRQDPGQGLRLIYYSQIVNDFQKGDIAEGYSVSREKKESFPLTVTSAQKNPTAFYLCASSIVASQGLNQPQHFGDGTRLSIL.

This sequence joins TRBV5-1 and TRBJ2-3, with 10 bases identical to TRBD1. Looked up from germline, CDR1 is SGHRS and CDR2 is YFSETQ. The CDR3 length is 18 residues. Trimming cost V 4 bases and J 4 bases; bases outside gene matches: 15. CDR3 residues: CASSGRSEFGQGADTQYF. DNA for the CDR3: TGCGCCAGCAGCGGGCGTTCTGAATTTGGACAGGGGGCAGATACGCAGTATTTT. The entire variable domain, with the rest obtained from reference TRBV5-1 and TRBJ2-3, is as follows: KAGVTQTPRYLIKTRGQQVTLSCSPISGHRSVSWYQQTPGQGLQFLFEYFSETQRNKGNFPGRFSGRQFSNSRSEMNVSTLELGDSALYLCASSGRSEFGQGADTQYFGPGTRLTVL.

This rearrangement joins TRBV7-2 to TRBJ2-3; the match to TRBD2 covers 14 bases. The germline CDR1 and CDR2 sequences are SGHTA and FQGNSA. The V gene end was trimmed by 0 bases and the J gene end by 6 bases; junction bases not matched to a gene: 2. This CDR3 contains 16 residues. Here the CDR3 reads CASSLAGLAGGDTQYF. CDR3 in DNA: TGTGCCAGCAGCTTAGCTGGACTAGCGGGGGGCGATACGCAGTATTTT.

V gene TRBV12-3 or TRBV12-4 combines with J gene TRBJ1-1, with D hard to call. There are 13 residues in the CDR3. V shed 6 bases and J shed 0 bases, with 8 bases lying between them. The CDR3 DNA is TGTGCCAGCAGACAGCTTATGAACACTGAAGCTTTCTTT. Translating it yields CASRQLMNTEAFF.

This clone has just one count. The chain recombines TRBV28 with TRBJ2-5; no clear D. Deletions cut 5 bases from V and 1 base from J, with 11 bases between. Germline V gives CDR1 MDHEN, CDR2 SYDVKM. The CDR3 is 14 amino acids. The CDR3 loop reads CASSIDNIQETQYF. In nucleotides, the CDR3 is TGTGCCAGCAGTATCGATAACATCCAAGAGACCCAGTACTTC.

The rearrangement links TRBV5-1 to TRBJ2-2, with 8 bases matching TRBD2. The J segment lost 2 bases and the V segment lost 4 bases, leaving 7 bases of the junction unmatched. In germline, CDR1 is SGHRS, CDR2 YFSETQ. CDR3 length: 16 residues. CDR3: CASSPPGLDNTGELFF. Here the CDR3 DNA reads TGCGCCAGCAGCCCTCCGGGACTAGACAACACCGGGGAGCTGTTTTTT.

The CDR3 here is CAISDGRQEGKLFF. In DNA form, the CDR3 reads TGTGCCATCAGTGACGGGCGACAGGAGGGAAAACTGTTTTTT. The rearrangement links TRBV10-3 to TRBJ1-4; possibly TRBD1 for D (6 bases). Between the trimmed V and J ends, which lost 3 bases and 10 bases, there was a span of 15 bases. The CDR3 runs to 14 residues. Germline V gives CDR1 ENHRY, CDR2 SYGVKD.

The rearrangement uses TRBV15 and TRBJ2-1; D call uncertain. Germline values: CDR1 LNHNV, CDR2 YYDKDF (reference sequence). The CDR3 is made up of 16 amino acids. V was shortened by 0 bases and J by 8 bases, with 17 bases between the two germline ends. CDR3 amino acids: CATSRDFSPPMYEQFF. CDR3 nucleotide sequence: TGTGCCACCAGCAGAGATTTCTCCCCTCCTATGTATGAGCAGTTCTTC.

The chain employs TRBV18 and TRBJ2-7; TRBD2 matches at 8 bases. CDR1 KGHSH and CDR2 LQKENI come from the germline V gene. Trimming took 2 bases from V and 0 from J; bases not matched to a gene: 3. The CDR3 covers 15 residues. CDR3: CASSPGLAVSYEQYF. CDR3 sequence (DNA): TGTGCCAGCTCACCAGGACTAGCAGTCTCCTACGAGCAGTACTTC.

The V and J genes are TRBV6-5 and TRBJ2-7; TRBD1 matches 8 bases. Germline V gene data show CDR1 as MNHEY and CDR2 as SVGAGI. The CDR3 totals 15 residues. Trimming took 6 bases from V and 6 from J; bases not matched to a gene: 13. In DNA, the CDR3 is TGTGCCAGCAGCCCCGGACAGGGCAAGAGGCGCGAGCAGTACTTC. It translates to CASSPGQGKRREQYF.

This clone was seen once. The rearrangement uses TRBV6-5 and TRBJ2-2; D ambiguous. Trimming shortened V by 2 bases and J by 3 bases, and 10 bases separated the two germline ends. Germline values: CDR1 MNHEY, CDR2 SVGAGI. The length of the CDR3 is 15 residues. The CDR3 nucleotides read TGTGCCAGCAGTTACGACGAGAGTTACACCGGGGAGCTGTTTTTT. Protein: CASSYDESYTGELFF.

The chain links TRBV24-1 to TRBJ1-1; D not certain. Germline lookup yields CDR1 KGHDR and CDR2 SFDVKD. CDR3 length: 16 amino acids. V lost 9 bases and J 2 bases, leaving 21 bases between the germline ends. The CDR3 DNA reads as TGTGCCACCGGGGAGGTCCGGGTTAGAGGTAACACTGAAGCTTTCTTT. Protein: CATGEVRVRGNTEAFF.

The gene calls are TRBV6-6 and TRBJ2-1, with D tentatively TRBD2 (6 bases). The CDR3 has 11 amino acids. V was clipped by 6 bases and J by 10 bases, with 10 bases between them. Germline-derived CDR1 and CDR2 are MNHNY and SVGAGI (reference sequence). Here the CDR3 DNA reads TGTGCCAGCAGAGAGCGGGCCGAGCAGTTCTTC. It is translated as CASRERAEQFF.

The V and J genes are TRBV7-3 and TRBJ2-5; TRBD1 matches 12 bases. V dropped 5 bases and J dropped 0; count of bases not matched to a gene: 4. This CDR3 is built from 16 residues. In germline, CDR1 is SGHTA, CDR2 FQGTGA. The CDR3 region is CASSPGTGGNQETQYF. For the CDR3, the DNA is TGTGCCAGCAGCCCCGGGACAGGGGGCAACCAAGAGACCCAGTACTTC.

The rearrangement joins TRBV5-1 to TRBJ2-3; D not certain. The germline V and J ends were trimmed by 0 bases and 4 bases, with 6 bases remaining between them. The germline V gene has CDR1 SGHRS and CDR2 YFSETQ. There are 13 residues in the CDR3. CDR3 DNA sequence: TGCGCCAGCAGCTTGGAGTACGCAGATACGCAGTATTTT. Translated: CASSLEYADTQYF.

This chain uses TRBV20-1 with TRBJ2-3; D gene ambiguous. Trimming shortened V by 1 base and J by 8 bases, and 7 bases separated the two germline ends. CDR3 size: 11 residues. CDR1 and CDR2 (germline): DFQATT, SNEGSKA (reference sequence). The CDR3 DNA follows: TGCAGTGCTAGAGTCCCGGGTACGCAGTATTTT. It yields the protein CSARVPGTQYF.

The chain recombines TRBV7-2 with TRBJ1-1; D uncertain. This CDR3 comprises 16 residues. Germline CDR1 is SGHTA and CDR2 is FQGNSA. Trimming stripped 1 base from V and 0 bases from J, with 12 bases between. The DNA for the CDR3 is TGTGCCAGCAGCTTAGAAGCTTGGGTCGTGAACACTGAAGCTTTCTTT. Encoded protein: CASSLEAWVVNTEAFF.